The sequence of this T cell receptor (beta chain) was determined in a study of blood T cell repertoires in COVID-19. V was pared by 8 bases and J by 0 bases, with 8 bases of the junction left unmatched. The CDR3 spans 16 residues. The germline gives CDR1 SGHVS, CDR2 FQNEAQ. Sequencing was performed with immunoSEQ multiplex PCR; in TCRdb, only in-frame clones are kept and a portion is missing. The sample lists roughly 33,000 clones, approximately 91% occurring once. The V gene is TRBV7-8, the J gene TRBJ1-4; 8 bases align to TRBD1. The specimen was peripheral blood. The sequence was collected from a human donor in a cohort sampled during active COVID-19. CDR3 sequence (DNA): TGTGCCAGCGTGGGACAGGAAACCCCAACTAATGAAAAACTGTTTTTT. Translating gives CASVGQETPTNEKLFF.